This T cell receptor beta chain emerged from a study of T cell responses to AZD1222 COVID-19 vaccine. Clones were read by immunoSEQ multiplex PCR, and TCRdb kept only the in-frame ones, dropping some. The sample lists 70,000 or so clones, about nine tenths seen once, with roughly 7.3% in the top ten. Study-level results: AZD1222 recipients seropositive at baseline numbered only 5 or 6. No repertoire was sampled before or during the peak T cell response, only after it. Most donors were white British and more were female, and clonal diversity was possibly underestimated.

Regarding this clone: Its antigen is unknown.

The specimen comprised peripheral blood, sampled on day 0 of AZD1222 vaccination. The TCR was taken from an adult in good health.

CDR3 in amino acids: CASSVNDRANTGELFF. In DNA, the CDR3 is TGTGCCAGCAGCGTTAACGACAGGGCGAACACCGGGGAGCTGTTTTTT. The chain has TRBV9 and TRBJ2-2; 7 nucleotides agree with TRBD1. The CDR3 spans 16 residues. V shed 2 bases, J shed 0 bases, and the junction held 4 bases outside the gene matches. CDR1 is SGDLS, CDR2 YYNGEE, per germline.